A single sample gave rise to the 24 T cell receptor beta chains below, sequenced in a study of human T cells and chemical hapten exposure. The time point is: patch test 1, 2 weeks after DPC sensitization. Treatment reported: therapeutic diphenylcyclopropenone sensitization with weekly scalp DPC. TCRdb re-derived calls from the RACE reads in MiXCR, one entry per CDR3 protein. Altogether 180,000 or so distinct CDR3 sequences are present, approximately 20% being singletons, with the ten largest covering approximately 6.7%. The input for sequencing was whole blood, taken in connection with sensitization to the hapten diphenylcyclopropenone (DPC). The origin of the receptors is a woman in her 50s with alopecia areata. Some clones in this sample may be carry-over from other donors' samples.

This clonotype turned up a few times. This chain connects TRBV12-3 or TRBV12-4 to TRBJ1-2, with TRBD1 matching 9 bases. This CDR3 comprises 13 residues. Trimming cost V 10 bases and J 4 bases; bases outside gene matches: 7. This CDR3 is CATAGQGFYGYTF. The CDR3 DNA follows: TGTGCCACCGCGGGACAGGGATTCTATGGCTACACCTTC.

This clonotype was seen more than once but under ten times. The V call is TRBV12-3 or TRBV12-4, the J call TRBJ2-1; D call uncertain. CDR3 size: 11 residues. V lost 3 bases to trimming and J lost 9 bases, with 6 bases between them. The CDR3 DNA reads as TGTGCCAGCAGTTTCTCTATTGAGCAGTTCTTC. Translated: CASSFSIEQFF.

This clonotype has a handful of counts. This chain's CDR3 is CASSKSEVNYGYTF. CDR3 bases: TGTGCCAGCAGCAAGTCTGAAGTTAACTATGGCTACACCTTC. The J gene is TRBJ1-2, the V gene TRBV21-1. TRBV21-1 is recorded as a pseudogene. The CDR3 is made up of 14 amino acids.

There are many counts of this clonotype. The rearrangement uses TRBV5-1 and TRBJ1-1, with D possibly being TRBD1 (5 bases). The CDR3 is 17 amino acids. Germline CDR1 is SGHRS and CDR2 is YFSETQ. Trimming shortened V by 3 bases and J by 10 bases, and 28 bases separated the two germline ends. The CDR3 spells CASSSPIRNGGRRRAFF. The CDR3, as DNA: TGCGCCAGCAGCTCACCAATTCGGAATGGGGGGAGGAGGAGAGCTTTCTTT.

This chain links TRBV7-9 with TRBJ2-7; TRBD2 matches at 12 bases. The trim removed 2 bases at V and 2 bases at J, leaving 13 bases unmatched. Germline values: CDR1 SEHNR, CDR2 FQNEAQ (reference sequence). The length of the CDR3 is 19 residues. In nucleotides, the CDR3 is TGTGCCAGCAGCTTAACTAGCGGGAGGTCCTCGGCTCGCGCCTACGAGCAGTACTTC. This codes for CASSLTSGRSSARAYEQYF.

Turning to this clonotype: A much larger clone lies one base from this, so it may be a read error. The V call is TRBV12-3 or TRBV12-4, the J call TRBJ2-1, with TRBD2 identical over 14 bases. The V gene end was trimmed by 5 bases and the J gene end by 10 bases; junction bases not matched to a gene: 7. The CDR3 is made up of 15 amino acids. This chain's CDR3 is CASSLTSGRVWEQFF. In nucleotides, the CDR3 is TGTGCCAGCAGTCTGACTAGCGGGAGGGTGTGGGAGCAGTTCTTC.

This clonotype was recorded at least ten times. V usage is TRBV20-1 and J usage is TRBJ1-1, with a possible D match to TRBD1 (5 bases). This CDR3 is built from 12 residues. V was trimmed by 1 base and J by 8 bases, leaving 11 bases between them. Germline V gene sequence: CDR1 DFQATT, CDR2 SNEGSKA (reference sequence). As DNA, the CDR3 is TGCAGTGCTAGAGCGTCGGGGCCGGAAGCTTTCTTT. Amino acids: CSARASGPEAFF.

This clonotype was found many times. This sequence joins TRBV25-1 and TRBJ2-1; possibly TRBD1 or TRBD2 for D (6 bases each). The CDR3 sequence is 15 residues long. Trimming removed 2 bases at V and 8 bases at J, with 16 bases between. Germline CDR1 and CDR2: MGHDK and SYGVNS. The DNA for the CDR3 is TGTGCCAGCAGTGAAAGCCGGGGGCGGGTAGATGAGCAGTTCTTC. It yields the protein CASSESRGRVDEQFF.

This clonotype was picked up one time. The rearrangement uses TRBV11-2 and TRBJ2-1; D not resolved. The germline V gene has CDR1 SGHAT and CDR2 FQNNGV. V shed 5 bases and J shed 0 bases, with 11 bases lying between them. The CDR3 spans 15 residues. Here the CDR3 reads CASSPRLSSYNEQFF. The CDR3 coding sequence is TGTGCCAGCAGCCCAAGACTGAGCTCCTACAATGAGCAGTTCTTC. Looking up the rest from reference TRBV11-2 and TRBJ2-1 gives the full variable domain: EAGVAQSPRYKIIEKRQSVAFWCNPISGHATLYWYQQILGQGPKLLIQFQNNGVVDDSQLPKDRFSAERLKGVDSTLKIQPAKLEDSAVYLCASSPRLSSYNEQFFGPGTRLTVL.

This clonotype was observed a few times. CDR3 protein: CAIGLGGNNEQFF. The DNA for the CDR3 is TGTGCCATAGGACTAGGAGGGAACAATGAGCAGTTCTTC. The gene calls are TRBV10-3 and TRBJ2-1; 7 positions match TRBD2. The germline V gene encodes CDR1 ENHRY and CDR2 SYGVKD. V lost 9 bases and J lost 5; bases outside the gene matches: 7. The CDR3 is made up of 13 amino acids.

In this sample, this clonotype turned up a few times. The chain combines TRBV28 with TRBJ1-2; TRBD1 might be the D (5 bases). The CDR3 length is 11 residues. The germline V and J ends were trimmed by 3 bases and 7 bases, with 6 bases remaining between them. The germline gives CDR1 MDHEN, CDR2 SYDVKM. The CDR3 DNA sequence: TGTGCCAGCAGTTTGGGGGTTGGCTACACCTTC. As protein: CASSLGVGYTF.

CDR3 DNA: TGTGCCAGCGGCAGGATTAATAATTCACCCCTCCACTTT. Protein product: CASGRINNSPLHF. The rearrangement joins TRBV2 to TRBJ1-6; no clear D. V lost 8 bases and J 5 bases, leaving 10 bases between the germline ends. The CDR3 consists of 13 residues. In germline, CDR1 is SNHLY, CDR2 FYNNEI.

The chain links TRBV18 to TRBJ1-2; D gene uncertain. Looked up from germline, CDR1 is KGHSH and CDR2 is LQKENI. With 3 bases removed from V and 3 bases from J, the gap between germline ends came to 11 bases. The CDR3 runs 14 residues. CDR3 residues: CASSPNPEYYGYTF. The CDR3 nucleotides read TGTGCCAGCTCACCCAACCCAGAGTACTATGGCTACACCTTC.

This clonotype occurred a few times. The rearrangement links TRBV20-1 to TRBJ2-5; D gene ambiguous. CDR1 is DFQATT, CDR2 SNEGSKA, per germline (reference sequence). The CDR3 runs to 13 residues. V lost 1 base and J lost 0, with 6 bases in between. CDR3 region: CSARGTNQETQYF. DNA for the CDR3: TGCAGTGCTAGAGGGACCAACCAAGAGACCCAGTACTTC.

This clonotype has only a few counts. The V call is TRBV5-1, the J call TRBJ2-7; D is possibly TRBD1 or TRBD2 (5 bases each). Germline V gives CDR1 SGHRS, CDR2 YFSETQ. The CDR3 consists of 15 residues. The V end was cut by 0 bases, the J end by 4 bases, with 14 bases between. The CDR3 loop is CASSLERGRVYEQYF. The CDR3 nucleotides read TGCGCCAGCAGCTTGGAGAGGGGCAGAGTTTACGAGCAGTACTTC. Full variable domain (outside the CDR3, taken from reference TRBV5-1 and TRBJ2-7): KAGVTQTPRYLIKTRGQQVTLSCSPISGHRSVSWYQQTPGQGLQFLFEYFSETQRNKGNFPGRFSGRQFSNSRSEMNVSTLELGDSALYLCASSLERGRVYEQYFGPGTRLTVT.

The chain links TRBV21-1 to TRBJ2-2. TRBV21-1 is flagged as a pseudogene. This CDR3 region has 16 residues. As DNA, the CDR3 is TGTGCCAGCAGCAATGGGTACCCCATACACACCGGGGAGCTGTTTTTT. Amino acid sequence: CASSNGYPIHTGELFF.

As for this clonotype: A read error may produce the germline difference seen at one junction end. CDR3 DNA: TGTGCTAGCAGCCCCCTCGGGGGCGTGGAGACCCAGTACTTC. Protein: CASSPLGGVETQYF. The J gene is TRBJ2-5, the V gene TRBV7-7; tentatively, D is TRBD1 or TRBD2 (6 bases each). The CDR3 has 14 amino acids. Germline lookup yields CDR1 SSHAT and CDR2 FNYEAQ (reference sequence).

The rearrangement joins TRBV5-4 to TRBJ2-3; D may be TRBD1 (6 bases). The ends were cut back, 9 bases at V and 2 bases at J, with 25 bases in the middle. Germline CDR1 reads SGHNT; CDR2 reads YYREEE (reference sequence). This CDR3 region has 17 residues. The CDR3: CATSLRGITISTDTQYF. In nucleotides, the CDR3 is TGTGCCACCTCGCTGAGGGGGATCACTATCTCCACAGATACGCAGTATTTT.

CDR3 DNA sequence: TGTGCCAGCTCACCACCGGGTACTAGCGACACAGATACGCAGTATTTT. The encoded protein is CASSPPGTSDTDTQYF. The V call is TRBV18, the J call TRBJ2-3; 7 bases line up with TRBD2. This CDR3 has 16 amino acids. V gave up 0 bases and J gave up 2 bases; unmatched junction bases: 5. The germline V gene encodes CDR1 KGHSH and CDR2 LQKENI.

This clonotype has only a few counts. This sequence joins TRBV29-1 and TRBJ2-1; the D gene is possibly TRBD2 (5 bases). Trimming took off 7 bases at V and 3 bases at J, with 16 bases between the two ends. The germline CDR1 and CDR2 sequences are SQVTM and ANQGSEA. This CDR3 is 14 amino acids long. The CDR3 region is CSGQSGEGYNEQFF. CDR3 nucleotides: TGCAGCGGACAAAGCGGAGAGGGCTACAATGAGCAGTTCTTC.

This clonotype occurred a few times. CDR3 protein: CASRPVRAASYNEQFF. Here the CDR3 DNA reads TGTGCCAGCAGACCCGTCCGAGCGGCCTCCTACAATGAGCAGTTCTTC. V usage is TRBV5-8 and J usage is TRBJ2-1; D possibly corresponds to TRBD2 (5 bases). Trimming removed 5 bases at V and 0 bases at J, with 15 bases between. Germline-derived CDR1 and CDR2 are SGHTS and YDEGEE. This CDR3 spans 16 amino acids.

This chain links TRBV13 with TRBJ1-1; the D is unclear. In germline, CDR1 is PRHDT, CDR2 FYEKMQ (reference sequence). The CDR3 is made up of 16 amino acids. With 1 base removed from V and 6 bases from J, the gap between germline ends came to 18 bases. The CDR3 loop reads CASSLEWEVTKSEAFF. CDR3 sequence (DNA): TGTGCCAGCAGCTTAGAGTGGGAGGTTACTAAGTCTGAAGCTTTCTTT.

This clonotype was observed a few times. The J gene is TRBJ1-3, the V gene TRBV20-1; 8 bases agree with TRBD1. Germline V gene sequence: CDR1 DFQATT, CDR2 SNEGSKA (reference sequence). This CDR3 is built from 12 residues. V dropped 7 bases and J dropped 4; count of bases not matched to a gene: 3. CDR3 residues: CSVQGVGNTIYF. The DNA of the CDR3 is TGCAGTGTACAGGGGGTCGGAAACACCATATATTTT.

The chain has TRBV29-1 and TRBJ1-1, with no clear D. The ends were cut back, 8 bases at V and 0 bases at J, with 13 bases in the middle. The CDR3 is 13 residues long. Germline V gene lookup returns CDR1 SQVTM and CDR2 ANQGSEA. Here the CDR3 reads CSTAVTVNTEAFF. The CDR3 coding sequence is TGCAGCACGGCGGTGACTGTGAACACTGAAGCTTTCTTT.